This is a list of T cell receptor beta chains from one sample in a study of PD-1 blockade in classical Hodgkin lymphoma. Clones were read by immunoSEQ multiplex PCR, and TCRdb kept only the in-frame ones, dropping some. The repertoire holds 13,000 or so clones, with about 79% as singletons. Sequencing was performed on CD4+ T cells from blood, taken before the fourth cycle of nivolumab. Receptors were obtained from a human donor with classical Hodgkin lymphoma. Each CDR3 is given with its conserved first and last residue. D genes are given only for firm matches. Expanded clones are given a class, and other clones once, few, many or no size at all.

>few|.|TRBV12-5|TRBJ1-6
TGTGCTAGTGGTTCCCGCGAGAATTCACCCCTCCACTTT
CASGSRENSPLHF
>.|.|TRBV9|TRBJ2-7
TGTGCCAGCAGCGTAGATGGGGAAGGGTCCTACGAGCAGTACTTC
CASSVDGEGSYEQYF
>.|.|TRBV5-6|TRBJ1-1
TGTGCCAGCAGCCGAGCCCGGGCGAACACTGAAGCTTTCTTT
CASSRARANTEAFF
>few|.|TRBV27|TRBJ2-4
TGTGCCAGCAGTTGGGACTGGAAAAACATTCAGTACTTC
CASSWDWKNIQYF
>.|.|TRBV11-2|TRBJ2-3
TGTGCCAGCAGCTCACTTCGGGGCGGGGACACAGATACGCAGTATTTT
CASSSLRGGDTDTQYF
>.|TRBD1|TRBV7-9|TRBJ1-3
TGTGCCAGCAGCTTAGGGACAGGGGGTACTGGAAACACCATATATTTT
CASSLGTGGTGNTIYF
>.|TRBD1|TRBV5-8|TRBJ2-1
TGTGCCAGCAGCCTCCGGACAGGGGGGGATGAGCAGTTCTTC
CASSLRTGGDEQFF
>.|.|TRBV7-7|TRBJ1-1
TGTGCCAGCAGCTTCGGTATAGACACTGAAGCTTTCTTT
CASSFGIDTEAFF
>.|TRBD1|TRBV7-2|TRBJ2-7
TGTGCCAGCAGCTTAGAGGGACAGGGCTACGAGCAGTACTTC
CASSLEGQGYEQYF
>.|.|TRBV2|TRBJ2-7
TGTGCCACCCAGAAGGGGGGAAAAAGGTTCTACGAGCAGTACTTC
CATQKGGKRFYEQYF
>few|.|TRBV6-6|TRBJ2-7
TGTGCCAGCAGTCGTCCCGGGACGGAGACCTACGAGCAGTACTTC
CASSRPGTETYEQYF
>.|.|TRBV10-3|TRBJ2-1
TGTGCCTCCTCAGGACGGGGGGCGGCAGATGAGCAGTTCTTC
CASSGRGAADEQFF
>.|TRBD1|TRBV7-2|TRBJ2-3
TGTGCCAGCAGCTCTTTCGACAGGGGGCAAGATACGCAGTATTTT
CASSSFDRGQDTQYF
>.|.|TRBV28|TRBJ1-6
TGTGCCAGCAGTTTACGTGGGGCGCGTAATTCACCCCTCCACTTT
CASSLRGARNSPLHF
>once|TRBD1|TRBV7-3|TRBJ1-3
TGTGCCAGCAGCCCTGACAGGGCAGTTGCTGGAAACACCATATATTTT
CASSPDRAVAGNTIYF
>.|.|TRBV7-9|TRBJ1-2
TGTGCCAGCAGCGGGGGCAGGGGTTTGGGCTACACCTTC
CASSGGRGLGYTF
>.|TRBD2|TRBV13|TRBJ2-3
TGTGCCAGCAGCGAGCTAGCGGGGGGTTGGTTGAGTACAGATACGCAGTATTTT
CASSELAGGWLSTDTQYF
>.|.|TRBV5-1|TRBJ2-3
TGCGCCAGCAGCTCCTTTGGGGCACTCACAGATACGCAGTATTTT
CASSSFGALTDTQYF
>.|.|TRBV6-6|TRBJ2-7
TGTGCCAGCAGTTACCCCGGCAGGGGCTACGAGCAGTACTTC
CASSYPGRGYEQYF
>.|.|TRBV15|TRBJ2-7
TGTGCCACCAGCAGAGAAAATTTTAGGCCCGCTTCACGAGAGCAGTACTTC
CATSRENFRPASREQYF
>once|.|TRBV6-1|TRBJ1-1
TGTGCCAGCGTGATGGGGCAGCCGAACACTGAAGCTTTCTTT
CASVMGQPNTEAFF
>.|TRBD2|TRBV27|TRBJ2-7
TGTGCCAGCAGTTTAGGGGGGGTGGGGGAGCAGTACTTC
CASSLGGVGEQYF
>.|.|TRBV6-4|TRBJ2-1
TGTGCCAGCAGTCGGTTTAGCTCCTACAATGAGCAGTTCTTC
CASSRFSSYNEQFF
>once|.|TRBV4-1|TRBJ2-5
TGCGCCAGCAGCCAGGAGAGGACCCAGTACTTC
CASSQERTQYF
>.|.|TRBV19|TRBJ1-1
TGTGCCAGTAGCAAATTGGACCTCATAAACACTGAAGCTTTCTTT
CASSKLDLINTEAFF
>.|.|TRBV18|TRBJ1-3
TGTGCCAGCTCACATGGCAGGCCCATCTCTGGAAACACCATATATTTT
CASSHGRPISGNTIYF
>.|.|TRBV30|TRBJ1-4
TGTGCCTGGAGACCCAATTGGGAAAAACTGTTTTTT
CAWRPNWEKLFF
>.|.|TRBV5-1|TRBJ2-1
TGCGCCAGCAGCTCGGTAGCTTCCTACAATGAGCAGTTCTTC
CASSSVASYNEQFF
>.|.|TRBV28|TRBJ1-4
TGTGCCAGCCAAAGGGGGTTGGCTAATGAAAAACTGTTTTTT
CASQRGLANEKLFF
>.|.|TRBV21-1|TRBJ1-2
TGTGCCAGCGGACCCGGGACAGGGACGTGGGGCTACACCTTC
CASGPGTGTWGYTF
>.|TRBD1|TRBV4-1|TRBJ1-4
TGCGCCAGCAGCCAGAACCCGGGACAGGGGTCTAATGAAAAACTGTTTTTT
CASSQNPGQGSNEKLFF
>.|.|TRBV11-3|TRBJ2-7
TGTGCCAGCAGCTTGTACTACGAGCAGTACTTC
CASSLYYEQYF
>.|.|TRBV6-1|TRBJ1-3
TGTGCCAGCAGTGAAGCTGGGGGAAACACCATATATTTT
CASSEAGGNTIYF
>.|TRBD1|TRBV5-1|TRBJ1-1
TGCGCCAGCAGCACCTGGACAGGGGCGAACACTGAAGCTTTCTTT
CASSTWTGANTEAFF
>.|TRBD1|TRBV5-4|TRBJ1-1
TGTGCCAGCAGCCTACCAAATCGACAGGGGCCCATGAACACTGAAGCTTTCTTT
CASSLPNRQGPMNTEAFF
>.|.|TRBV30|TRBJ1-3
TGTGCCTGGGGGACTGGTGGAAACACCATATATTTT
CAWGTGGNTIYF
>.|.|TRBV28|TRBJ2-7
TGTGCCAGCTGGGGTCAAGTCGGCGAGCAGTACTTC
CASWGQVGEQYF
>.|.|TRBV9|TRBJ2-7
TGTGCCAGCAGCCTACCAGGGCGCGAGCAGTACTTC
CASSLPGREQYF
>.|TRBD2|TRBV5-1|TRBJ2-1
TGCGCCAGCAGAGGCGGGAGGGGAAATAGGTACAATGAGCAGTTCTTC
CASRGGRGNRYNEQFF
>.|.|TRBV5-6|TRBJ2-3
TGTGCCAGCAGCTCTCGTGGGGCAGGGGATATCACAGATACGCAGTATTTT
CASSSRGAGDITDTQYF
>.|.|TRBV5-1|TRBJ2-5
TGCGCCAGCAGCTTGGAATTTAGGGGGGAGGAGACCCAGTACTTC
CASSLEFRGEETQYF
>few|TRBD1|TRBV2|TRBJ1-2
TGTGCCAGCCGGACTATTGGGACAGGGGGCTATGGCTACACCTTC
CASRTIGTGGYGYTF
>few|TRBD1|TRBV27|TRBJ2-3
TGTGCCAGCAGTTTAATGGACAGGCCTTCCACAGATACGCAGTATTTT
CASSLMDRPSTDTQYF
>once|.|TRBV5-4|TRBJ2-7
TGTGCCAGCAGCCAAGATAGGGGGGACCTTCATACCTTC
CASSQDRGDLHTF
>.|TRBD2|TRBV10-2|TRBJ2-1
TGCGCCAGCAGTGAGTCCGGACTAGCGGGGTCTAATGAGCAGTTCTTC
CASSESGLAGSNEQFF
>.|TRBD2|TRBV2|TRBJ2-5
TGTGCCAGCGGGATAGCGGGAGCCCCGGCGGAGACCCAGTACTTC
CASGIAGAPAETQYF